The entry below gives a single T cell receptor (beta chain) sequence along with its context. Its antigen is as yet unknown. The data were obtained in a study of T cells expressing NK-cell markers. The study, taken as a whole, reports: It remained uncertain whether the expanded NKG2C+ T cell clones were specific for HCMV antigens.

TCRdb re-called the 5' RACE reads and catalogs CDR3 proteins one per entry, DNA excluded. Recorded for this sample: 300,000 to 500,000 distinct CDR3 sequences. The source is a woman aged 50 to 60 in good health. Sequenced material: blood T cells: a sorted CD56 or NKG2C T cell subset, CD4+ or CD8+ T cells, or bulk PBMC T cells (not recorded which).

The CDR3 reads CASSGGLLILSYEQYF. V usage is TRBV6-1 and J usage is TRBJ2-7; TCRdb selects TRBD2, and the lack of DNA leaves this call unchecked. CDR3 length: 16 amino acids. Germline lookup yields CDR1 MNHNS and CDR2 SASEGT.